This T cell receptor (beta chain) was identified during a study of T cells expressing NK-cell markers. Across the study: One of eight sequenced donors was HCMV-seronegative; the other seven were seropositive. Study-level points and caveats: Four donors showed these clonotypes also leading the CD3+CD56-NKG2C+ fraction.

The length of the CDR3 is 14 residues. For this clonotype: As yet, its antigen is unknown.

What made the TCR beta cDNA was 5'RACE template switching with UMIs. From its re-call of the 5' RACE reads, TCRdb lists each CDR3 protein once, without DNA. This sample carries 250,000 to 300,000 distinct CDR3 sequences, with 3.5% to 5% going to the ten biggest clones. Sequencing input: blood T cells: a sorted CD56 or NKG2C T cell subset, CD4+ or CD8+ T cells, or bulk PBMC T cells (not recorded which). This clonotype was sampled from a woman aged 18-69 years in good health. The chain links TRBV12-3 or TRBV12-4 to TRBJ2-5; TCRdb picks TRBD1, but there is no DNA to check that call. CDR3 region: CASSSTQGWETQYF.